This T cell receptor (beta chain) was profiled in a study of blood T cells in healthy people across ages. Study findings and constraints: Unsorted PBMC input precluded a conclusive naive versus antigen-experienced comparison.

Alongside a J-beta primer mix, a sample-barcoded 5' primer served in a second PCR lasting about 7 to 12 cycles. Sequencing recovered at least 3 million CDR3-containing paired-end reads from each sample. MiXCR was run by TCRdb on the 5' RACE reads, yielding one entry per CDR3 protein. The profile shows some 1,500,000 distinct CDR3 sequences, 40% to 45% of them singletons. Turning to this clonotype: Its specificity is not known.

The CDR3 runs to 16 residues. Germline values: CDR1 ENHRY, CDR2 SYGVKD. Trimming removed 3 bases at V and 0 bases at J, with 13 bases between. Healthy individuals of Caucasian origin from Russia, aged roughly 6 to 100, served as donors. Roughly 9.2 milliliters was the volume of peripheral blood drawn from each donor. The rearrangement uses TRBV10-3 and TRBJ2-3, with a tentative D call TRBD2 (5 bases). The clonotype originates from a woman aged 18-29 years in good health. The sample was blood. The CDR3: CAISDPSGPSTDTQYF. The CDR3 nucleotides are TGTGCCATCAGTGATCCGAGCGGACCTAGCACAGATACGCAGTATTTT.